These 21 T cell receptor beta chains were all obtained from the same sample, sequenced in a study of T-cell reconstitution after alpha-beta-depleted transplantation in children. As it was prepared, the TCRbeta library received unique molecular identifiers. TCRdb reprocessed the PCR reads via MiXCR and lists one record per CDR3 protein. The sample includes about 240,000 distinct CDR3 sequences, more than 20% of them seen just once. The sequencing here drew on PBMCs, taken before TCRalphabeta/CD19-depleted stem cell transplant. All receptors derive from a girl aged 2-10 years with Fanconi anemia, due to receive a stem cell transplant.

This clonotype has a handful of counts. The chain employs TRBV6-2 or TRBV6-3 and TRBJ2-4, with D unclear. This CDR3 has 16 amino acids. Germline CDR1 reads MNHEY; CDR2 reads SVGEGT. Trimming cost V 2 bases and J 3 bases, with 14 bases left between them. As DNA, the CDR3 is TGTGCCAGCAGTTACGCAAGGGCGAGGAACAAAAACATTCAGTACTTC. This gives the protein CASSYARARNKNIQYF.

This clonotype occurred many times. The V call is TRBV29-1, the J call TRBJ1-1; D remains unclear. CDR3 size: 11 residues. The germline V gene encodes CDR1 SQVTM and CDR2 ANQGSEA. Trimming removed 3 bases at V and 2 bases at J, with 4 bases between. The CDR3 DNA follows: TGCAGCGTTGACAAAAACACTGAAGCTTTCTTT. This sequence encodes CSVDKNTEAFF.

This clonotype was seen ten or more times. The genes are TRBV7-9 and TRBJ2-7, with TRBD1 matching 9 bases. The ends lost 4 bases at V and 4 bases at J; junction bases unmatched: 14. Germline values: CDR1 SEHNR, CDR2 FQNEAQ (reference sequence). CDR3 length: 17 amino acids. CDR3: CASSSPPPRDRVYEQYF. The CDR3 DNA reads TGTGCCAGCAGCTCTCCCCCCCCCCGGGACAGGGTTTACGAGCAGTACTTC.

This clonotype was counted only a few times. J is TRBJ1-1 and V is TRBV11-3; 8 bases match TRBD1. The CDR3 is made up of 13 amino acids. The V gene end was trimmed by 3 bases and the J gene end by 4 bases; junction bases not matched to a gene: 1. The germline CDR1 and CDR2 sequences are SGHNT and YENEEA. The CDR3 nucleotides read TGTGCCAGCAGCTTCCAGGGGGCCACTGAAGCTTTCTTT. Translating gives CASSFQGATEAFF.

This clonotype was seen ten or more times. The chain recombines TRBV2 with TRBJ1-2, with D unclear. The V gene's germline CDR1 is SNHLY and CDR2 FYNNEI. This CDR3 contains 11 residues. The V end was cut by 2 bases, the J end by 7 bases, with 5 bases between. The CDR3 loop reads CASSEKGGYTF. CDR3 nucleotide sequence: TGTGCCAGCAGTGAAAAGGGTGGCTACACCTTC.

The genes are TRBV5-1 and TRBJ2-5; 7 bases match TRBD1. Losses at the gene ends were 4 bases for V and 5 bases for J; bases not matched to a gene: 5. CDR1 SGHRS and CDR2 YFSETQ come from the germline V gene. The CDR3 has 13 residues. In DNA, the CDR3 is TGCGCCAGCAGCCCCGGGACAGTGGAGACCCAGTACTTC. It specifies CASSPGTVETQYF.

This clonotype was counted many times. The rearrangement joins TRBV4-1 to TRBJ1-2; D is ambiguous. V was trimmed by 4 bases and J by 6 bases, leaving 9 bases between them. From germline, CDR1 is MGHRA and CDR2 YSYEKL. This CDR3 spans 12 amino acids. CDR3 in DNA: TGCGCCAGCAGCCCTCCCGGGGATGGCTACACCTTC. Its translation: CASSPPGDGYTF.

This clonotype was picked up many times. This chain connects TRBV6-4 to TRBJ2-2; unclear D gene. CDR3 length: 14 amino acids. Germline loops: CDR1 MRHNA, CDR2 SNTAGT. Between the trimmed V and J ends, which lost 5 bases and 2 bases, there was a span of 9 bases. CDR3 in DNA: TGTGCCAGCAGTAAGGCCTTTAACACCGGGGAGCTGTTTTTT. Residues: CASSKAFNTGELFF.

The rearrangement links TRBV6-5 to TRBJ1-3; 7 bases are a match to TRBD1. CDR3 length: 15 amino acids. Germline-derived CDR1 and CDR2 are MNHEY and SVGAGI. V was clipped by 2 bases and J by 2 bases; unmatched bases: 3. CDR3 nucleotides: TGTGCCAGCAGTTACGCCCAGGGGGCTGGAAACACCATATATTTT. Protein: CASSYAQGAGNTIYF.

In this sample, this clonotype turned up many times. The chain is built from TRBV20-1 and TRBJ1-4; 8 positions match TRBD1. Germline loops: CDR1 DFQATT, CDR2 SNEGSKA (reference sequence). The length of the CDR3 is 13 residues. V was clipped by 4 bases and J by 6 bases; unmatched bases: 4. The CDR3 sequence is CSATDRGYEKLFF. The CDR3 DNA sequence: TGCAGTGCTACTGACAGGGGCTATGAAAAACTGTTTTTT.

This clonotype came up many times. The rearrangement uses TRBV15 and TRBJ2-2; TRBD1 matches 8 bases. J gave up 5 bases and V 1 base, and 3 bases lay outside the gene matches. The CDR3 has 15 amino acids. CDR1 and CDR2 (germline): LNHNV, YYDKDF (reference sequence). The CDR3 sequence is CATSRVRGRTGELFF. DNA for the CDR3: TGTGCCACCAGCAGAGTCAGGGGGCGAACCGGGGAGCTGTTTTTT.

The sample holds a few counts of this clonotype. The chain has TRBV20-1 and TRBJ2-1; perhaps TRBD2 as D (6 bases). Trimming shortened V by 3 bases and J by 3 bases, and 9 bases separated the two germline ends. Per germline, CDR1 DFQATT and CDR2 SNEGSKA (reference sequence). The CDR3 has 13 amino acids. The CDR3 reads CSASKTSYNEQFF. As DNA, the CDR3 is TGCAGTGCTAGTAAGACTAGCTACAATGAGCAGTTCTTC.

This clonotype was counted ten times or more. The CDR3 is CASSHNTEAFF. The CDR3 region has the DNA TGTGCCAGCAGTCATAACACTGAAGCTTTCTTT. The chain joins TRBV6-5 to TRBJ1-1, with no clear D. The V and J ends lost 5 bases and 2 bases respectively, with 3 bases between them. Germline V gene lookup returns CDR1 MNHEY and CDR2 SVGAGI. The CDR3 totals 11 residues.

This clonotype was seen many times. This chain links TRBV4-1 with TRBJ1-1; weak D call: TRBD1 (6 bases). The V gene lost 5 bases and the J gene lost 4 bases, with 17 bases spanning the gap. The V gene's germline CDR1 is MGHRA and CDR2 YSYEKL. CDR3 size: 15 residues. This CDR3 reads CASSYKEGGGTEAFF. The CDR3 DNA reads TGCGCCAGCAGCTACAAAGAAGGGGGAGGCACTGAAGCTTTCTTT.

This clonotype was detected a few times. This chain links TRBV12-3 or TRBV12-4 with TRBJ1-1; D may be TRBD1 (6 bases). The CDR3 spans 14 residues. The V end lost 2 bases, the J end lost 0 bases, and 7 bases lay between the germline ends. CDR3 loop: CASSLQGLNTEAFF. In DNA form, the CDR3 reads TGTGCCAGCAGTTTACAGGGGTTGAACACTGAAGCTTTCTTT.

This sequence joins TRBV4-2 and TRBJ2-7, with 11 bases that match TRBD2. Per germline, CDR1 LGHNA and CDR2 YNFKEQ. This CDR3 contains 15 residues. Trimming cost V 4 bases and J 4 bases; bases outside gene matches: 6. CDR3 bases: TGTGCCAGCAGCCTTAGCGGGAGGGCCGTGTACGAGCAGTACTTC. It codes for CASSLSGRAVYEQYF.

The chain employs TRBV7-6 and TRBJ2-7; D gene unclear. Germline lookup yields CDR1 SGHVS and CDR2 FNYEAQ. The V and J ends lost 5 bases and 2 bases respectively, with 19 bases between them. This CDR3 spans 16 amino acids. DNA for the CDR3: TGTGCCAGCAGCCGAGTTCGGGCGGCCCAAGCCTACGAGCAGTACTTC. Its protein is CASSRVRAAQAYEQYF.

This clonotype was recorded many times. The chain links TRBV12-3 or TRBV12-4 to TRBJ1-5; D is perhaps TRBD1 (5 bases). The CDR3 is made up of 13 amino acids. The V end was cut by 5 bases, the J end by 6 bases, with 11 bases between. Here the CDR3 reads CASSDQGFQPQHF. For the CDR3, the DNA is TGTGCCAGCAGTGACCAGGGTTTTCAGCCCCAGCATTTT.

The chain carries TRBV29-1 and TRBJ2-5; no clear D gene. CDR1 and CDR2 (germline): SQVTM, ANQGSEA. Trimming pared 2 bases from V and 5 bases from J, leaving 9 bases between. CDR3 size: 12 residues. For the CDR3, the DNA is TGCAGCGTTGAAATGGGGTGGGAGACCCAGTACTTC. Translated: CSVEMGWETQYF.

The chain links TRBV24-1 to TRBJ2-4; perhaps TRBD1 as D (5 bases). The germline CDR1 and CDR2 sequences are KGHDR and SFDVKD. CDR3 length: 15 amino acids. The ends were cut back, 3 bases at V and 7 bases at J, with 15 bases in the middle. The CDR3 is CATSDTTGVVNIQYF. In nucleotides, the CDR3 is TGTGCCACCAGTGATACCACAGGTGTGGTTAACATTCAGTACTTC.

The rearrangement links TRBV5-1 to TRBJ1-1; 8 positions agree with TRBD1. The ends lost 5 bases at V and 4 bases at J; junction bases unmatched: 7. The germline CDR1 and CDR2 sequences are SGHRS and YFSETQ. The CDR3 is 14 residues long. The CDR3 nucleotides read TGCGCCAGCAGGACTGGACAGGGTTCCACTGAAGCTTTCTTT. The encoded protein is CASRTGQGSTEAFF.